One sample yielded the 24 T cell receptor beta chains listed below, sequenced in a study of T cells in Graves' hyperthyroidism and ophthalmopathy. TCR beta CDR3 regions were amplified from RNA. HTBI primers were the set used in a first-round RT-PCR of the TCR CDR3. TCRdb re-derived calls from the multiplex PCR reads in MiXCR, one entry per CDR3 protein. The table lists approximately 210,000 distinct CDR3 sequences, 17% of them singletons. The specimen was blood. Receptors were obtained from a man aged 50-59 years with Graves' hyperthyroidism.

The chain carries TRBV29-1 and TRBJ1-1; 7 nucleotides agree with TRBD1. Per the germline V gene, CDR1 is SQVTM and CDR2 is ANQGSEA. The J segment lost 5 bases and the V segment lost 6 bases, leaving 9 bases of the junction unmatched. This CDR3 spans 13 amino acids. The CDR3 sequence is CSVARQGRTEAFF. CDR3 in DNA: TGCAGCGTCGCACGACAGGGCCGGACTGAAGCTTTCTTT. The full variable domain, completed using reference TRBV29-1 and TRBJ1-1, is SAVISQKPSRDICQRGTSLTIQCQVDSQVTMMFWYRQQPGQSLTLIATANQGSEATYESGFVIDKFPISRPNLTFSTLTVSNMSPEDSSIYLCSVARQGRTEAFFGQGTRLTVV.

The rearrangement joins TRBV20-1 to TRBJ2-1; D is uncertain. CDR3 length equals 16 residues. The V and J ends lost 3 bases and 0 bases respectively, with 15 bases between them. Germline V gives CDR1 DFQATT, CDR2 SNEGSKA (reference sequence). The chain's CDR3 is CSASLPDLNSYNEQFF. CDR3 DNA: TGCAGTGCTAGTTTACCAGATTTAAACTCCTACAATGAGCAGTTCTTC.

This clonotype was seen only a few times. The chain is built from TRBV4-2 and TRBJ2-5; 8 bases align to TRBD2. Germline CDR1 is LGHNA and CDR2 is YNFKEQ. J lost 2 bases, V lost 0 bases, and 5 bases had no gene match. The CDR3 sequence is 16 residues long. The CDR3 DNA sequence: TGTGCCAGCAGCCAAGATAGTAGCGGGACTCAAGAGACCCAGTACTTC. Translation: CASSQDSSGTQETQYF.

This clonotype has at least ten counts. The genes are TRBV5-1 and TRBJ2-7; D may be TRBD2 (6 bases). The CDR3 contains 13 residues. V lost 7 bases to trimming and J lost 4 bases, with 15 bases between them. CDR1 and CDR2 (germline): SGHRS, YFSETQ. CDR3 protein: CASQPGDVYEQYF. Here the CDR3 DNA reads TGCGCCAGCCAGCCGGGAGACGTATACGAGCAGTACTTC.

This clonotype was recorded at least ten times. The rearrangement joins TRBV27 to TRBJ1-5, with D unclear. The CDR3 is made up of 15 amino acids. Trimming shortened V by 0 bases and J by 6 bases, and 12 bases separated the two germline ends. Germline loops: CDR1 MNHEY, CDR2 SMNVEV (reference sequence). CDR3 region: CASSLSVLQVQPQHF. CDR3 bases: TGTGCCAGCAGTTTATCGGTTCTGCAGGTTCAGCCCCAGCATTTT.

This clonotype turned up a few times. The chain is built from TRBV5-1 and TRBJ2-1, with 9 bases fitting TRBD2. CDR3 length: 15 amino acids. V dropped 4 bases and J dropped 9; count of bases not matched to a gene: 11. Germline V lookup: CDR1 SGHRS, CDR2 YFSETQ. CDR3 region: CASSKTSGEGGEQFF. CDR3 bases: TGCGCCAGCAGCAAGACTAGCGGAGAAGGGGGTGAGCAGTTCTTC.

This clonotype has only a few counts. The rearrangement links TRBV29-1 to TRBJ2-5; D is unresolved. Germline CDR1 is SQVTM and CDR2 is ANQGSEA. The CDR3 is 15 residues long. V lost 0 bases, J lost 3 bases, and 14 bases lay in between. DNA of the CDR3: TGCAGCGTTGAAGACACAGTGGCGCTCGAAGAGACCCAGTACTTC. It encodes CSVEDTVALEETQYF.

This clonotype was seen at least ten times. The J gene is TRBJ1-5, the V gene TRBV16; D is ambiguous. The CDR3 totals 14 residues. V lost 2 bases and J lost 0, with 5 bases in between. CDR1 and CDR2 (germline): KGHSY, FQNENV. The CDR3 loop is CASSQHYSNQPQHF. The CDR3 region has the DNA TGTGCCAGCAGCCAACATTATAGCAATCAGCCCCAGCATTTT.

Concerning this clonotype: A much larger clone differs from this one at a single base, so this may be a read error. The V call is TRBV18, the J call TRBJ2-7, with 7 bases that match TRBD2. Germline values: CDR1 KGHSH, CDR2 LQKENI. The CDR3 extends over 13 amino acids. CDR3 amino acids: CASLPTSDHEQYF. CDR3 in DNA: TGTGCCAGCTTACCAACTAGCGACCACGAGCAGTACTTC.

The table lists this clonotype with many counts. V and J are TRBV7-8 and TRBJ2-3, with unresolved D. Germline lookup yields CDR1 SGHVS and CDR2 FQNEAQ. The CDR3 sequence is 15 residues long. Deletions cut 5 bases from V and 2 bases from J, with 14 bases between. CDR3 residues: CASSTSGFPTDTQYF. CDR3 DNA sequence: TGTGCCAGCAGCACCTCCGGGTTCCCCACAGATACGCAGTATTTT.

There are many counts of this clonotype. V and J are TRBV27 and TRBJ1-1, with a possible D match to TRBD1 (5 bases). The CDR3 contains 15 residues. The germline gives CDR1 MNHEY, CDR2 SMNVEV (reference sequence). The V and J ends lost 5 bases and 1 base respectively, with 14 bases between them. The CDR3 nucleotides read TGTGCCAGCAGTCCCCAAGGGACTGGGAACACTGAAGCTTTCTTT. Translation gives CASSPQGTGNTEAFF.

This clonotype was recorded many times. This chain uses TRBV18 with TRBJ1-2; D is possibly TRBD1 (5 bases). The V end was cut by 3 bases, the J end by 6 bases, with 11 bases between. Germline CDR1 and CDR2: KGHSH and LQKENI. This CDR3 is built from 13 residues. DNA for the CDR3: TGTGCCAGCTCACCCGCAACAGGAGATGGCTACACCTTC. It yields the protein CASSPATGDGYTF. Filled out from reference TRBV18 and TRBJ1-2, the complete variable domain reads NAGVMQNPRHLVRRRGQEARLRCSPMKGHSHVYWYRQLPEEGLKFMVYLQKENIIDESGMPKERFSAEFPKEGPSILRIQQVVRGDSAAYFCASSPATGDGYTFGSGTRLTVV.

This clonotype was picked up many times. The CDR3 DNA sequence: TGTGCCAGCAGCTTACTACGGGGCTACAATGAGCAGTTCTTC. Protein sequence: CASSLLRGYNEQFF. The chain couples TRBV11-3 to TRBJ2-1, with a tentative D call TRBD2 (5 bases). This CDR3 contains 14 residues. Per germline, CDR1 SGHNT and CDR2 YENEEA. V was cut by 2 bases and J by 3 bases, with 8 bases left in between.

This clonotype was counted ten times or more. The chain is built from TRBV6-1 and TRBJ2-2; 10 nucleotides align to TRBD2. CDR3 length: 15 amino acids. Trimming at V came to 2 bases and at J to 6 bases, leaving 3 bases not matched to a gene. Germline V gene data show CDR1 as MNHNS and CDR2 as SASEGT. CDR3 sequence: CASSELAGVAGELFF. The DNA of the CDR3 is TGTGCCAGCAGTGAACTAGCGGGAGTCGCCGGGGAGCTGTTTTTT.

This clonotype was counted at least ten times. The chain carries TRBV7-8 and TRBJ2-1; D is unclear. Trimming took 3 bases from V and 4 from J, leaving 13 bases between them. The CDR3 covers 15 residues. CDR1 SGHVS and CDR2 FQNEAQ come from the germline V gene. In DNA form, the CDR3 reads TGTGCCAGCAGCTTGGTTTTGGGATTTTACAATGAGCAGTTCTTC. Encoded protein: CASSLVLGFYNEQFF.

This clonotype was seen a handful of times. The J gene is TRBJ2-1, the V gene TRBV6-5; possibly TRBD2 for D (5 bases). Germline V lookup: CDR1 MNHEY, CDR2 SVGAGI. Deletions cut 2 bases from V and 2 bases from J, with 10 bases between. The CDR3 covers 15 residues. Written as DNA, the CDR3 is TGTGCCAGCAGTTACGATGCGGGCCCCTACAATGAGCAGTTCTTC. As protein: CASSYDAGPYNEQFF.

This clonotype was counted ten times or more. V is TRBV28 and J is TRBJ1-1; D is unclear. Germline V lookup: CDR1 MDHEN, CDR2 SYDVKM. The V end was cut by 1 base, the J end by 7 bases, with 13 bases between. The CDR3 extends over 14 amino acids. This chain's CDR3 is CASSLSVEGREAFF. The CDR3 bases are TGTGCCAGCAGTTTATCCGTCGAGGGCCGTGAAGCTTTCTTT.

V and J are TRBV6-5 and TRBJ2-3, with 14 bases matching TRBD2. J gave up 6 bases and V 0 bases, and 2 bases lay outside the gene matches. The CDR3 contains 16 residues. The germline gives CDR1 MNHEY, CDR2 SVGAGI. CDR3 coding DNA: TGTGCCAGCAGTTACTCAGGGACTAGCGGGAGCGATACGCAGTATTTT. This sequence encodes CASSYSGTSGSDTQYF.

This clonotype has a count of ten or more. This rearrangement joins TRBV11-3 to TRBJ2-7; D may be TRBD2 (5 bases). In germline, CDR1 is SGHNT, CDR2 YENEEA. The V gene lost 5 bases and the J gene lost 3 bases, with 11 bases spanning the gap. This CDR3 is built from 13 residues. CDR3 amino acids: CASSPTGNYEQYF. CDR3 bases: TGTGCCAGCAGCCCGACGGGAAACTACGAGCAGTACTTC.

V gene TRBV6-2 or TRBV6-3 combines with J gene TRBJ2-2, with no clear D. The CDR3 is 14 residues long. Germline values: CDR1 MNHEY, CDR2 SVGEGT. The V end was cut by 10 bases, the J end by 1 base, with 13 bases between. CDR3 bases: TGTGCCAACAGCGCCAGGCTGAACACCGGGGAGCTGTTTTTT. Its protein is CANSARLNTGELFF.

This clonotype was seen many times. The V call is TRBV3-1, the J call TRBJ1-1; D call uncertain. Germline CDR1 LGHDT, CDR2 YNNKEL (reference sequence). The CDR3 length is 13 residues. Trimming left V 4 bases short and J 0 bases short, with 6 bases between. As DNA, the CDR3 is TGTGCCAGCAGCCGGCTCTTGAACACTGAAGCTTTCTTT. It encodes CASSRLLNTEAFF. Drawing the rest from reference TRBV3-1 and TRBJ1-1, the complete variable domain is DTAVSQTPKYLVTQMGNDKSIKCEQNLGHDTMYWYKQDSKKFLKIMFSYNNKELIINETVPNRFSPKSPDKAHLNLHINSLELGDSAVYFCASSRLLNTEAFFGQGTRLTVV.

This clonotype showed up many times. This chain links TRBV27 with TRBJ2-7, with a weak D call TRBD1 (6 bases). Per germline, CDR1 MNHEY and CDR2 SMNVEV (reference sequence). V lost 4 bases and J lost 5, with 24 bases in between. The CDR3 runs 17 residues. CDR3: CASSYGVRTAGLDEQYF. For the CDR3, the DNA is TGTGCCAGCAGTTATGGTGTGAGGACAGCTGGTCTCGACGAGCAGTACTTC.

This clonotype was detected only a few times. For the CDR3, the DNA is TGTGCCAGCAGTTATACGGGGGGAGGGTCCTACGAGCAGTACTTC. This translates into CASSYTGGGSYEQYF. This rearrangement joins TRBV27 to TRBJ2-7; 7 nucleotides line up with TRBD2. The V gene's germline CDR1 is MNHEY and CDR2 SMNVEV (reference sequence). CDR3 length: 15 amino acids. J gave up 1 base and V 4 bases, and 7 bases lay outside the gene matches.

This clonotype was observed many times. The chain employs TRBV7-9 and TRBJ2-3; unclear D gene. CDR3 length: 15 amino acids. CDR1 is SEHNR and CDR2 is FQNEAQ in the germline V gene (reference sequence). V gave up 2 bases and J gave up 9 bases, with 18 bases separating them. CDR3 sequence (DNA): TGTGCCAGCAGCTTACCAATAGTCACCGAGGAAACGCAGTATTTT. Its protein product is CASSLPIVTEETQYF.